This TCR beta chain was documented in a study of blood T cells in healthy people across ages. This clonotype was counted only a few times. The CDR3 is made up of 13 amino acids. In germline, CDR1 is MNHNS, CDR2 SASEGT. V was trimmed by 0 bases and J by 5 bases, leaving 8 bases between them. A second PCR, run for roughly 7 to 11 cycles, used a sample-barcoded 5' primer plus a J-beta primer mix. TCRdb re-called the 5' RACE reads with MiXCR, one entry per CDR3 protein. The sample has hundreds of thousands of distinct CDR3 sequences; under 30% are singletons. Per-sample PBMC isolation yielded at least 7 million cells.

The material sequenced was blood. This TCR was recovered from a woman over 75 in good health. J is TRBJ2-7 and V is TRBV6-1; D is unresolved. CDR3: CASSEALYNEQYF. The CDR3 nucleotides read TGTGCCAGCAGTGAAGCGCTTTATAACGAGCAGTACTTC.